Shown below are 5 T cell receptor beta chains from a single sample sequenced in a study of human T cells and chemical hapten exposure. TCRdb re-analysed the RACE reads in MiXCR, keeping a single row per CDR3 protein. The data contain roughly 180,000 distinct CDR3 sequences, approximately 20% of them singletons. Noted time point: patch test 1, 2 weeks after DPC sensitization. The treatment is: therapeutic diphenylcyclopropenone sensitization with weekly scalp DPC. This sample comprised whole blood, obtained in connection with sensitization to the hapten diphenylcyclopropenone (DPC). Receptors were obtained from a woman between 45 and 65 years old with alopecia areata. Some clones in this sample may be carry-over from other donors' samples.

This rearrangement joins TRBV6-2 or TRBV6-3 to TRBJ1-2; D perhaps matches TRBD1 (5 bases). The length of the CDR3 is 15 residues. Germline CDR1 is MNHEY and CDR2 is SVGEGT. The V end lost 4 bases, the J end lost 2 bases, and 14 bases lay between the germline ends. In DNA form, the CDR3 reads TGTGCCAGCAGTTCTCCCCAGGGAGGAAACTATGGCTACACCTTC. Amino acid sequence: CASSSPQGGNYGYTF.

This rearrangement joins TRBV12-3 or TRBV12-4 to TRBJ1-2, with TRBD1 matching 10 bases. The junction had 5 bases not matched to a gene; V was cut back by 6 bases and J by 7 bases. The CDR3 runs to 13 residues. The CDR3 loop reads CASSKGQGFGYTF. The CDR3 DNA reads as TGTGCCAGCAGCAAGGGACAGGGGTTTGGCTACACCTTC.

CDR3 residues: CASSLGGQGRNTEAFF. CDR3 nucleotides: TGTGCCAGCAGCTTGGGGGGACAGGGGAGAAACACTGAAGCTTTCTTT. The chain is built from TRBV5-5 and TRBJ1-1; TRBD1 aligns across 10 bases. Losses at the gene ends were 0 bases for V and 2 bases for J; bases not matched to a gene: 4. Germline CDR1 and CDR2: SGHKS and YYEKEE (reference sequence). The CDR3 consists of 16 residues.

This rearrangement joins TRBV6-1 to TRBJ2-5, with 10 bases identical to TRBD2. With 6 bases clipped from V and 4 bases from J, the junction kept 8 bases outside the gene matches. This CDR3 is 15 amino acids long. Germline assignment: CDR1 MNHNS and CDR2 SASEGT. CDR3 loop: CASSGLAGGGETQYF. DNA for the CDR3: TGTGCCAGCAGCGGATTAGCGGGAGGAGGAGAGACCCAGTACTTC.

This sequence joins TRBV3-1 and TRBJ2-7; D is possibly TRBD1 (6 bases). The length of the CDR3 is 18 residues. The germline gives CDR1 LGHDT, CDR2 YNNKEL (reference sequence). Deletions cut 4 bases from V and 2 bases from J, with 24 bases between. The CDR3, as DNA: TGTGCCAGCAGCCTAAGAACCGGGACAAGCCTCTTTACCTACGAGCAGTACTTC. Its translation: CASSLRTGTSLFTYEQYF.